This is a list of T cell receptor beta chains from one sample in a study of cytomegalovirus exposure and HLA in healthy donors. Libraries were prepared by immunoSEQ multiplex PCR; TCRdb keeps only in-frame clonotypes and omits some of them. The data show around 180,000 clones, 84% seen once. The sequenced sample consisted of PBMCs. The receptors originated from a girl between 5 and 17 years old in good health and CMV-seropositive. The CDR3 runs from the conserved cysteine through the conserved F or W. A D gene is named only where the DNA matches it firmly. Clone size is shown for a subset of rows, as once, few, many or a class of expanded clone.

abundance: -
v_gene: TRBV7-2
j_gene: TRBJ1-1
d_gene: -
CDR3nt: TGTGCCAGCAGCTTAGAGGCAGGTATGAACACTGAAGCTTTCTTT
CDR3aa: CASSLEAGMNTEAFF

abundance: -
v_gene: TRBV11-3
j_gene: TRBJ2-7
d_gene: -
CDR3nt: TGTGCCAGCAGCGAACCGGGACTGACTCGATCCTACGAGCAGTACTTC
CDR3aa: CASSEPGLTRSYEQYF

abundance: -
v_gene: TRBV6-1
j_gene: TRBJ2-7
d_gene: -
CDR3nt: TGTGCCAGCAGTGAAGGTCCTAGCCTCTACGAGCAGTACTTC
CDR3aa: CASSEGPSLYEQYF

abundance: -
v_gene: TRBV5-1
j_gene: TRBJ1-1
d_gene: -
CDR3nt: TGCGCCAGCAGCTTGTCGCGGACTTTGAACACTGAAGCTTTCTTT
CDR3aa: CASSLSRTLNTEAFF

abundance: few
v_gene: TRBV10-1
j_gene: TRBJ1-6
d_gene: -
CDR3nt: TGCGCCAGCAGGGACAGCAATTCACCCCTCCACTTT
CDR3aa: CASRDSNSPLHF

abundance: -
v_gene: TRBV2
j_gene: TRBJ2-2
d_gene: -
CDR3nt: TGTGCCAGCACCAGAGGTCTCAGCACCGGGGAGCTGTTTTTT
CDR3aa: CASTRGLSTGELFF

abundance: -
v_gene: TRBV6-1
j_gene: TRBJ1-4
d_gene: -
CDR3nt: TGTGCCAGCAGAATTGCGGGGAGTAATGAAAAACTGTTTTTT
CDR3aa: CASRIAGSNEKLFF

abundance: -
v_gene: TRBV19
j_gene: TRBJ2-7
d_gene: -
CDR3nt: TGTGCCAGTAGTATAAAGGGGCCCTCAGAGCAGTACTTC
CDR3aa: CASSIKGPSEQYF

abundance: -
v_gene: TRBV19
j_gene: TRBJ1-5
d_gene: -
CDR3nt: TGTGCCAGTAGCCTTGCAGGGGGCAATCAGCCCCAGCATTTT
CDR3aa: CASSLAGGNQPQHF

abundance: -
v_gene: TRBV30
j_gene: TRBJ1-1
d_gene: TRBD1
CDR3nt: TGTGCCTGGAGTGTCGAAAGGGACAGGGGAGCGTCAGCTTTCTTT
CDR3aa: CAWSVERDRGASAFF

abundance: -
v_gene: TRBV6-5
j_gene: TRBJ1-5
d_gene: -
CDR3nt: TGTGCCAGCAGTTACATCCCCAGGGTGCCCCAGCATTTT
CDR3aa: CASSYIPRVPQHF

abundance: -
v_gene: TRBV18
j_gene: TRBJ1-1
d_gene: -
CDR3nt: TGTGCCAGTAAATCACCTATGAACACTGAAGCTTTCTTT
CDR3aa: CASKSPMNTEAFF

abundance: -
v_gene: TRBV5-4
j_gene: TRBJ2-1
d_gene: -
CDR3nt: TGTGCCAGCAGCCTGGGACAAAGCTCCTACAATGAGCAGTTCTTC
CDR3aa: CASSLGQSSYNEQFF

abundance: -
v_gene: TRBV7-9
j_gene: TRBJ2-7
d_gene: -
CDR3nt: TGTGCCAGCAGCTTCAGTCCAGACTCCGAGCAGTACTTC
CDR3aa: CASSFSPDSEQYF

abundance: -
v_gene: TRBV13
j_gene: TRBJ1-3
d_gene: TRBD1
CDR3nt: TGTGCCAGCAGCTTAGATGGGACAGGGTTCCCCTCTGGAAACACCATATATTTT
CDR3aa: CASSLDGTGFPSGNTIYF

abundance: -
v_gene: TRBV11-2
j_gene: TRBJ2-7
d_gene: TRBD1
CDR3nt: TGTGCCAGCAGCCAAGAGGGACAGGCCTACGAGCAGTACTTC
CDR3aa: CASSQEGQAYEQYF

abundance: -
v_gene: TRBV4-1
j_gene: TRBJ2-7
d_gene: TRBD2
CDR3nt: TGCGCCAGCAGCCAAACAAGGGCGGGGGGGCACTACGAGCAGTACTTC
CDR3aa: CASSQTRAGGHYEQYF

abundance: -
v_gene: TRBV19
j_gene: TRBJ1-4
d_gene: -
CDR3nt: TGTGCCAGTAGACCAGGCCGCAACGGTGAAAAACTGTTTTTT
CDR3aa: CASRPGRNGEKLFF

abundance: -
v_gene: TRBV5-1
j_gene: TRBJ2-5
d_gene: TRBD1
CDR3nt: TGCGCCAGCAGCTATGGGACAGCAGGGACCCAGTACTTC
CDR3aa: CASSYGTAGTQYF

abundance: -
v_gene: TRBV6-6
j_gene: TRBJ1-5
d_gene: TRBD1
CDR3nt: TGTGCCAGCGGGATTACGGGACAGGGCTTCAATCAGCCCCAGCATTTT
CDR3aa: CASGITGQGFNQPQHF

abundance: -
v_gene: TRBV5-1
j_gene: TRBJ2-3
d_gene: TRBD1
CDR3nt: TGCGCCAGCAGCTGGGGACAGGGGGTGGATACGCAGTATTTT
CDR3aa: CASSWGQGVDTQYF

abundance: few
v_gene: TRBV30
j_gene: TRBJ1-2
d_gene: -
CDR3nt: TGTGCCTGGAATCTGGTCGATCAGGGGGGCTACACCTTC
CDR3aa: CAWNLVDQGGYTF

abundance: -
v_gene: TRBV5-8
j_gene: TRBJ1-5
d_gene: -
CDR3nt: TGTGCCAGCAGCCAACGCGATCAGCCCCAGCATTTT
CDR3aa: CASSQRDQPQHF

abundance: -
v_gene: TRBV6-6
j_gene: TRBJ2-7
d_gene: -
CDR3nt: TGTGCCAGCAGGGGGAGAGATAGCTCCTACGAGCAGTACTTC
CDR3aa: CASRGRDSSYEQYF

abundance: -
v_gene: TRBV7-9
j_gene: TRBJ1-3
d_gene: -
CDR3nt: TGTGCCAGCAGCTCCCTTTGGGGGCGACGGGGAAACACCATATATTTT
CDR3aa: CASSSLWGRRGNTIYF

abundance: few
v_gene: TRBV21-1
j_gene: TRBJ1-1
d_gene: -
CDR3nt: TGTGCCAGCAGCAAAGGTGAGGGACAGGGTTCGAACACTGAAGCTTTCTTT
CDR3aa: CASSKGEGQGSNTEAFF

abundance: once
v_gene: TRBV7-9
j_gene: TRBJ1-1
d_gene: -
CDR3nt: TGTTCCAGCAGCTCCCCGGGTGCTCACGGGGTTGGTGAAGCTTTCTTT
CDR3aa: CSSSSPGAHGVGEAFF

abundance: -
v_gene: TRBV11-2
j_gene: TRBJ2-7
d_gene: -
CDR3nt: TGTGCCAGCAGCTTACAAGACAGCTACGAGCAGTACTTC
CDR3aa: CASSLQDSYEQYF

abundance: -
v_gene: TRBV15
j_gene: TRBJ2-2
d_gene: TRBD1
CDR3nt: TGTGCCACCAACTCCGGGCAGGGGGCTACCTCGAACACCGGGGAGCTGTTTTTT
CDR3aa: CATNSGQGATSNTGELFF

abundance: -
v_gene: TRBV4-2
j_gene: TRBJ2-3
d_gene: TRBD2
CDR3nt: TGTGCCAGCAGCCAAGGACTAGCGGTGACAGATACGCAGTATTTT
CDR3aa: CASSQGLAVTDTQYF

abundance: -
v_gene: TRBV18
j_gene: TRBJ1-1
d_gene: TRBD1
CDR3nt: TGTGCCAGCTCACACCTACAGGGGGCGAAGACTGAAGCTTTCTTT
CDR3aa: CASSHLQGAKTEAFF

abundance: -
v_gene: TRBV6-1
j_gene: TRBJ1-2
d_gene: -
CDR3nt: TGTGCCAGCACCACAGCAGGGTGGACTAACTATGGCTACACCTTC
CDR3aa: CASTTAGWTNYGYTF

abundance: -
v_gene: TRBV27
j_gene: TRBJ2-2
d_gene: -
CDR3nt: TGTGCCAGCAGACCGTGGGGGGGAGGGGGGGAGACCGGGGAGCTGTTTTTT
CDR3aa: CASRPWGGGGETGELFF

abundance: -
v_gene: TRBV27
j_gene: TRBJ2-7
d_gene: TRBD1
CDR3nt: TGTGCCAGCAGTTGCGGGACAGGCTACGAGCAGTACTTC
CDR3aa: CASSCGTGYEQYF

abundance: once
v_gene: TRBV18
j_gene: TRBJ1-3
d_gene: TRBD1
CDR3nt: TGTGCCAGCTCACCTAGAGACAGGGGGCGTGGAAACACCATATATTTT
CDR3aa: CASSPRDRGRGNTIYF

abundance: -
v_gene: TRBV7-9
j_gene: TRBJ1-2
d_gene: -
CDR3nt: TGTGCCAGCACCCGACCCCCACAGTCTAACTATGGCTACACCTTC
CDR3aa: CASTRPPQSNYGYTF

abundance: -
v_gene: TRBV9
j_gene: TRBJ2-3
d_gene: -
CDR3nt: TGTGCCAGCAGCGTAAGTCCACGGAGGCCCTTCACAGATACGCAGTATTTT
CDR3aa: CASSVSPRRPFTDTQYF

abundance: -
v_gene: TRBV10-2
j_gene: TRBJ1-5
d_gene: -
CDR3nt: TGCGCCAGCAGTGAGGAGGGGGATACTCAGCCCCAGCATTTT
CDR3aa: CASSEEGDTQPQHF

abundance: -
v_gene: TRBV7-2
j_gene: TRBJ1-2
d_gene: TRBD1
CDR3nt: TGTGCCAGCAGCTATCCGGGGACAGGGACTAACTATGGCTACACCTTC
CDR3aa: CASSYPGTGTNYGYTF

abundance: -
v_gene: TRBV19
j_gene: TRBJ2-2
d_gene: TRBD1
CDR3nt: TGTGCCAGTAGTCTCGGGACAGGGGTAAACACCGGGGAGCTGTTTTTT
CDR3aa: CASSLGTGVNTGELFF

abundance: once
v_gene: TRBV9
j_gene: TRBJ2-1
d_gene: -
CDR3nt: TGTGCCAGCAGCGTCCGCTCCTACAATGAGCAGTTCTTC
CDR3aa: CASSVRSYNEQFF

abundance: -
v_gene: TRBV7-9
j_gene: TRBJ1-5
d_gene: -
CDR3nt: TGTTCCAGCGCCCCTGGGTCAGGGCCGAGCAATCAGCCCCAGCATTTT
CDR3aa: CSSAPGSGPSNQPQHF

abundance: -
v_gene: TRBV18
j_gene: TRBJ1-2
d_gene: TRBD1
CDR3nt: TGTGCCAGCTCACCGGACAGGACTTATGGCTACACCTTC
CDR3aa: CASSPDRTYGYTF

abundance: few
v_gene: TRBV6-5
j_gene: TRBJ1-5
d_gene: -
CDR3nt: TGTGCCAGCGCGCCCCGGAGGGACAATCAGCCCCAGCATTTT
CDR3aa: CASAPRRDNQPQHF

abundance: -
v_gene: TRBV25-1
j_gene: TRBJ1-1
d_gene: -
CDR3nt: TGTGCCAGCAGTGACTCGCCCGGGACTGAGACCCCCGGCACTGAAGCTTTCTTT
CDR3aa: CASSDSPGTETPGTEAFF

abundance: few
v_gene: TRBV5-8
j_gene: TRBJ1-2
d_gene: -
CDR3nt: TGTGCCAGCTACCCCTACTTGATATCCAGGGCCAATGGCTACACCTTC
CDR3aa: CASYPYLISRANGYTF

abundance: -
v_gene: TRBV11-1
j_gene: TRBJ2-5
d_gene: -
CDR3nt: TGTGCCAGCAGCCCCCCATTTTTTTCGGGGGTACGGGAGACCCAGTACTTC
CDR3aa: CASSPPFFSGVRETQYF

abundance: -
v_gene: TRBV7-9
j_gene: TRBJ2-5
d_gene: -
CDR3nt: TGTGCCAGCAGCTCCTGGACCGGACTAAAAGAGACCCAGTACTTC
CDR3aa: CASSSWTGLKETQYF

abundance: few
v_gene: TRBV5-6
j_gene: TRBJ2-7
d_gene: -
CDR3nt: TGTGCCAGCGAGGCAGGGACCTACGAGCAGTACTTC
CDR3aa: CASEAGTYEQYF

abundance: -
v_gene: TRBV18
j_gene: TRBJ2-7
d_gene: TRBD2
CDR3nt: TGTGCCAGCTCACCAAGAAGGACTAGCTCCTACGAGCAGTACTTC
CDR3aa: CASSPRRTSSYEQYF

abundance: -
v_gene: TRBV11-3
j_gene: TRBJ1-2
d_gene: -
CDR3nt: TGTGCCAGCAGCTTAGATCAGAATGGTAACTATGGCTACACCTTC
CDR3aa: CASSLDQNGNYGYTF

abundance: -
v_gene: TRBV6-5
j_gene: TRBJ2-1
d_gene: TRBD1
CDR3nt: TGTGCCAGCAGTCCGCAGACAGGGGTCAAGGAGCAGTTCTTC
CDR3aa: CASSPQTGVKEQFF